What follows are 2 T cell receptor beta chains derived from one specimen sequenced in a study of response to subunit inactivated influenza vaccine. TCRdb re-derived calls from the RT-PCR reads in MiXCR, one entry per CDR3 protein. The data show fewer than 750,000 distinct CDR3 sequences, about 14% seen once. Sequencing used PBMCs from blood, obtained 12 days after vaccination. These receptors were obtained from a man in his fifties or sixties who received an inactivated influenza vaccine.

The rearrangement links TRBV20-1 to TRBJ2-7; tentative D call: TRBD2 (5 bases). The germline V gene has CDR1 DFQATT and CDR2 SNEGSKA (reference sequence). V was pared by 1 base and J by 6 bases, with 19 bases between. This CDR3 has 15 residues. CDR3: CSARGRAGVAGEQYF. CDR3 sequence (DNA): TGCAGTGCTAGAGGCCGTGCCGGGGTGGCGGGCGAGCAGTACTTC.

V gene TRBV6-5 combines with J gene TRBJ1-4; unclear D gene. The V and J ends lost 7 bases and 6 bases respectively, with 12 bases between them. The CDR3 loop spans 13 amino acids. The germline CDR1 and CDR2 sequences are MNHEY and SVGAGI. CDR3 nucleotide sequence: TGTGCCAGCACTTCAACGGGTTATGAAAAACTGTTTTTT. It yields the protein CASTSTGYEKLFF.